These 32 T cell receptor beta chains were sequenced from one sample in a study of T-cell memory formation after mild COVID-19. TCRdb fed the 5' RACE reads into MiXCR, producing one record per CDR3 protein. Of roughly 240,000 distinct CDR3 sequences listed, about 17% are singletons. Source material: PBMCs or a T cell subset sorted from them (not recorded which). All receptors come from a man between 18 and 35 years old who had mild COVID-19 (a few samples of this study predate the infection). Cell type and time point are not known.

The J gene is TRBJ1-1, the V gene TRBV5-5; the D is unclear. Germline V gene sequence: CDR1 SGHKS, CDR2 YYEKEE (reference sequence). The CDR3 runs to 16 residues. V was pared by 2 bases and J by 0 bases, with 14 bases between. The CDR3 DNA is TGTGCCAGCAGCTTTGATGCCGGACCGCTGAACACTGAAGCTTTCTTT. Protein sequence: CASSFDAGPLNTEAFF. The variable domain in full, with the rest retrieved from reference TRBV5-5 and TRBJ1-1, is DAGVTQSPTHLIKTRGQQVTLRCSPISGHKSVSWYQQVLGQGPQFIFQYYEKEERGRGNFPDRFSARQFPNYSSELNVNALLLGDSALYLCASSFDAGPLNTEAFFGQGTRLTVV.

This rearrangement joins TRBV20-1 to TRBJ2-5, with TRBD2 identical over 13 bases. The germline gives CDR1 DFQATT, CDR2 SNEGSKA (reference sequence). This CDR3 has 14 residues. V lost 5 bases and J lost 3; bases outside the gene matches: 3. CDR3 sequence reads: CSAGLAGVEETQYF. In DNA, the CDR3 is TGCAGTGCTGGACTAGCGGGGGTAGAAGAGACCCAGTACTTC.

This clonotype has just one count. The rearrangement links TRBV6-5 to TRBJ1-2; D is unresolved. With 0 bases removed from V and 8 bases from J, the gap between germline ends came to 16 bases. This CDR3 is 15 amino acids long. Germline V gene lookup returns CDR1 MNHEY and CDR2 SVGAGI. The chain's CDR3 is CASSYSIPAARGYTF. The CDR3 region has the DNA TGTGCCAGCAGTTACTCGATACCCGCCGCCCGCGGCTACACCTTC.

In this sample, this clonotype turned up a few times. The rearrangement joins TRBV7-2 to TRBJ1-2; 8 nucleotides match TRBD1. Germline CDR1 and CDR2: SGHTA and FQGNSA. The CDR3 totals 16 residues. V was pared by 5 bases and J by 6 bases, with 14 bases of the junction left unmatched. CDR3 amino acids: CASSPGQVPARHGYTF. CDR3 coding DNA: TGTGCCAGCAGCCCGGGACAGGTCCCCGCTCGGCATGGCTACACCTTC.

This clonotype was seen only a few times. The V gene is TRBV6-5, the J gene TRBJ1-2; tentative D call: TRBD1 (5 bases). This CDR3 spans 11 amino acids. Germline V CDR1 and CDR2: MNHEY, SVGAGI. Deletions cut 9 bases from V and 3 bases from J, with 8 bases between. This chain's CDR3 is CASGGDYGYTF. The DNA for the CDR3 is TGTGCCAGTGGAGGGGACTATGGCTACACCTTC.

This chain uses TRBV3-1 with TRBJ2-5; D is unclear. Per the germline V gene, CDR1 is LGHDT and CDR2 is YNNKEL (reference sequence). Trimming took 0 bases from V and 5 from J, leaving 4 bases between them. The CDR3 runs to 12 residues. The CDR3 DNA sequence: TGTGCCAGCAGCCAAGAATGGGAGACCCAGTACTTC. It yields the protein CASSQEWETQYF.

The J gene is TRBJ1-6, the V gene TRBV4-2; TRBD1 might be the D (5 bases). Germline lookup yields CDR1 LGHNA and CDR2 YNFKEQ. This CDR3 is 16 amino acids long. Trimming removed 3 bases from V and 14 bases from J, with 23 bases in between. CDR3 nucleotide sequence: TGTGCCAGCAGCCAGGACATCGGAGGTGGAACTCGGGCCCTCCACTTT. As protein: CASSQDIGGGTRALHF.

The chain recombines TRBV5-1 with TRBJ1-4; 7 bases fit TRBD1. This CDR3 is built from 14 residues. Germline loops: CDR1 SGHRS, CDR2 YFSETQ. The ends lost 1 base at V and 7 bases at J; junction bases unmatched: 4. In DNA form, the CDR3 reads TGCGCCAGCAGCTTGAGGACAGGAGGTGAAAAACTGTTTTTT. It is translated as CASSLRTGGEKLFF.

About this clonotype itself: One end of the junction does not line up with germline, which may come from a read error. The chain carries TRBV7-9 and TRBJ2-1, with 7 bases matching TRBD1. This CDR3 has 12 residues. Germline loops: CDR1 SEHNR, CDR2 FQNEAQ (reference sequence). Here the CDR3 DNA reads TGTGCCAGCAGCTTAGAACCGGGACAGAAGTCCTTC. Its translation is CASSLEPGQKSF.

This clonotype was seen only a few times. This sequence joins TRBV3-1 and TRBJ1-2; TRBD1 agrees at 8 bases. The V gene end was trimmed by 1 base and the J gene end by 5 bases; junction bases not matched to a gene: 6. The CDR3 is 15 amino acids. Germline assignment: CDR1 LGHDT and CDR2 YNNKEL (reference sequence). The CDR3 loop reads CASSQGQDRVYGYTF. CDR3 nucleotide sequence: TGTGCCAGCAGCCAAGGGCAGGACAGGGTATATGGCTACACCTTC. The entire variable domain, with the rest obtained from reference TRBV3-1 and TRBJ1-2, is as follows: DTAVSQTPKYLVTQMGNDKSIKCEQNLGHDTMYWYKQDSKKFLKIMFSYNNKELIINETVPNRFSPKSPDKAHLNLHINSLELGDSAVYFCASSQGQDRVYGYTFGSGTRLTVV.

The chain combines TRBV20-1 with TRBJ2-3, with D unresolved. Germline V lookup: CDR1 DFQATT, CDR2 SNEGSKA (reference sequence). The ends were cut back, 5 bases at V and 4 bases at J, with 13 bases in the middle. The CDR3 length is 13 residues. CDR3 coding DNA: TGCAGTGCTGGGCCTTCATGGCCAGATACGCAGTATTTT. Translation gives CSAGPSWPDTQYF.

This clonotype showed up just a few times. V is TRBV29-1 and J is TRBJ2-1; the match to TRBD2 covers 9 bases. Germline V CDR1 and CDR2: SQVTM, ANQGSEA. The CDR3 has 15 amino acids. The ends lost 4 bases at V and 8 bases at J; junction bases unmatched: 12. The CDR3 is CSVVIAGATSDEQFF. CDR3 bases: TGCAGCGTTGTGATAGCGGGAGCAACTTCGGATGAGCAGTTCTTC.

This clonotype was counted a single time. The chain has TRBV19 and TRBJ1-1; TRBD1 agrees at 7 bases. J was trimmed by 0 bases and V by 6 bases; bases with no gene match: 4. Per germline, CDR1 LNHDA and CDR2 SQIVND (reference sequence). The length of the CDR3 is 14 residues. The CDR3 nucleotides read TGTGCCAGTAGACGGACAGGACTGAACACTGAAGCTTTCTTT. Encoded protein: CASRRTGLNTEAFF. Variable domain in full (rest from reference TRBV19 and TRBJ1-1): DGGITQSPKYLFRKEGQNVTLSCEQNLNHDAMYWYRQDPGQGLRLIYYSQIVNDFQKGDIAEGYSVSREKKESFPLTVTSAQKNPTAFYLCASRRTGLNTEAFFGQGTRLTVV.

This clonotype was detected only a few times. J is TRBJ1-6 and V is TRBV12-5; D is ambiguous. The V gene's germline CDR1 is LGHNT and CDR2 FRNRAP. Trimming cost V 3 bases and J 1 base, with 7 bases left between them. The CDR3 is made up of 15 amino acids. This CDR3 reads CASGLGVSYNSPLHF. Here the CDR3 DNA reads TGTGCTAGTGGTTTAGGTGTTTCCTATAATTCACCCCTCCACTTT.

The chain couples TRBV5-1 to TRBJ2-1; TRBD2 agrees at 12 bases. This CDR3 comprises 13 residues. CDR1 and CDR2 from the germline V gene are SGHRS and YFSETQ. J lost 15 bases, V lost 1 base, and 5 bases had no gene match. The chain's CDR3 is CASSLTSGGRLFF. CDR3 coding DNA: TGCGCCAGCAGCTTGACTAGCGGGGGGAGGTTGTTCTTC.

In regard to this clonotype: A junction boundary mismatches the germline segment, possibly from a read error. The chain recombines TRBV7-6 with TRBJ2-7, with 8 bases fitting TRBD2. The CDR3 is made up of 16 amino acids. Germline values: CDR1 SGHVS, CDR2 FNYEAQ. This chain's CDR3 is CASRLGGAGGSYEQYF. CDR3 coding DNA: TGTGCCAGCAGGTTAGGCGGTGCGGGGGGCTCCTACGAGCAGTACTTC. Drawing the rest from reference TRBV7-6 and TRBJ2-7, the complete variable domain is GAGVSQSPRYKVTKRGQDVALRCDPISGHVSLYWYRQALGQGPEFLTYFNYEAQQDKSGLPNDRFSAERPEGSISTLTIQRTEQRDSAMYRCASRLGGAGGSYEQYFGPGTRLTVT.

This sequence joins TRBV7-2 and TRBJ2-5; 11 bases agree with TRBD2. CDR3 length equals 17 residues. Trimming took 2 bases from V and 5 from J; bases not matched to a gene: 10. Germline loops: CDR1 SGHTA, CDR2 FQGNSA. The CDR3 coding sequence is TGTGCCAGCAGCTTAAGTTCTAGCGGGGGGCCTAGGGAGACCCAGTACTTC. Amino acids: CASSLSSSGGPRETQYF. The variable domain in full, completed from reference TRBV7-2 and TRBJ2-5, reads GAGVSQSPSNKVTEKGKDVELRCDPISGHTALYWYRQSLGQGLEFLIYFQGNSAPDKSGLPSDRFSAERTGGSVSTLTIQRTQQEDSAVYLCASSLSSSGGPRETQYFGPGTRLLVL.

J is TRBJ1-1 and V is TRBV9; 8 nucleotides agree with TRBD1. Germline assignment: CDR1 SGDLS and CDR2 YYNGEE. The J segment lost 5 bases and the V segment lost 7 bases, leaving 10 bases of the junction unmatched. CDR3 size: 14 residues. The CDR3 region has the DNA TGTGCCAGCTCAGAAGACAGGGGTCGGACTGAAGCTTTCTTT. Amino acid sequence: CASSEDRGRTEAFF.

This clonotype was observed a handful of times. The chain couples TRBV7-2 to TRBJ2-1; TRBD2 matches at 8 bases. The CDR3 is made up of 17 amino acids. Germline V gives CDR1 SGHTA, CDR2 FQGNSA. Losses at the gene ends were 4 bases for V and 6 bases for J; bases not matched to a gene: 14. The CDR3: CASSSTWFGGAFNEQFF. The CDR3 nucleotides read TGTGCCAGCAGCTCTACCTGGTTCGGGGGGGCCTTCAATGAGCAGTTCTTC. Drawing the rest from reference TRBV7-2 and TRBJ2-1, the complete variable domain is GAGVSQSPSNKVTEKGKDVELRCDPISGHTALYWYRQSLGQGLEFLIYFQGNSAPDKSGLPSDRFSAERTGGSVSTLTIQRTQQEDSAVYLCASSSTWFGGAFNEQFFGPGTRLTVL.

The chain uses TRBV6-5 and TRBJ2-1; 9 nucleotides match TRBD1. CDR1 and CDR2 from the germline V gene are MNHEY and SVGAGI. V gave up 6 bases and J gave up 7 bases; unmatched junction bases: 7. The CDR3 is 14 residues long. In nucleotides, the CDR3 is TGTGCCAGCAGCCCGGGACAGGGAAGGAATGAGCAGTTCTTC. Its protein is CASSPGQGRNEQFF.

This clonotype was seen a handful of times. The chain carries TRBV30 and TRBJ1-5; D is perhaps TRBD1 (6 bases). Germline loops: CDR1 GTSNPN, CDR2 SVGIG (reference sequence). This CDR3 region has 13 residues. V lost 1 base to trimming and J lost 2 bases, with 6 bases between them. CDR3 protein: CAWSGQGNQPQHF. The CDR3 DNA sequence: TGTGCCTGGAGTGGACAGGGCAATCAGCCCCAGCATTTT.

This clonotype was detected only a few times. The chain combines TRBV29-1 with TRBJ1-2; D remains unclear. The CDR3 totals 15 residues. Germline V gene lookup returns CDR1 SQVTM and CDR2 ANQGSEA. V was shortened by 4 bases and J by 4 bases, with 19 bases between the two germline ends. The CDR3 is CSVVLAAADTYGYTF. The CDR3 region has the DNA TGCAGCGTTGTCCTAGCTGCCGCTGATACCTATGGCTACACCTTC.

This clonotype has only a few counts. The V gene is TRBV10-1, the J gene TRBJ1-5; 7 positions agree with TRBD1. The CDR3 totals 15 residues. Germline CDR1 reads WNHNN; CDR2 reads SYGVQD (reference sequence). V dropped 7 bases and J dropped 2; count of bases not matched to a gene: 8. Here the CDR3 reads CASNREGAGNQPQHF. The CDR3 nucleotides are TGCGCCAGCAACCGGGAGGGGGCTGGCAATCAGCCCCAGCATTTT.

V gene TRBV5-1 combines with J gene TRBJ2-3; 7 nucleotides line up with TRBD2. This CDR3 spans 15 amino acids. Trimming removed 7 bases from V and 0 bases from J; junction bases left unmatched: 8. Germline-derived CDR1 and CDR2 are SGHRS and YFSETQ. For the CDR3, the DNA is TGCGCCAGCGGGGGAGACGGGAGGAGCACAGATACGCAGTATTTT. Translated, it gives CASGGDGRSTDTQYF.

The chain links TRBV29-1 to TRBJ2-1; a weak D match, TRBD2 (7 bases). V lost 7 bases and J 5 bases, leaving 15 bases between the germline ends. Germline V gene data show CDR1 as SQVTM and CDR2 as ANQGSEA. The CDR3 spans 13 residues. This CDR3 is CSGGGGGHNEQFF. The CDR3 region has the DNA TGCAGCGGCGGAGGGGGAGGGCACAATGAGCAGTTCTTC.

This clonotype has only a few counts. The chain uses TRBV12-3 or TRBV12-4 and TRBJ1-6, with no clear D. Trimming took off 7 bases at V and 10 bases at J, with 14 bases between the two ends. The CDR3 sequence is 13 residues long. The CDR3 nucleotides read TGTGCCAGCACCCCTTGGGTCGGATCACCCCTCCACTTT. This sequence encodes CASTPWVGSPLHF.

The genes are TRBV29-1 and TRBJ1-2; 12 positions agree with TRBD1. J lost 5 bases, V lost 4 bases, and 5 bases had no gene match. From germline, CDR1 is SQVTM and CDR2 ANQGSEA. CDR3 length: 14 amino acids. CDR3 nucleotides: TGCAGCGTTGCCGGGGACAGGGGGCTGTATGGCTACACCTTC. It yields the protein CSVAGDRGLYGYTF.

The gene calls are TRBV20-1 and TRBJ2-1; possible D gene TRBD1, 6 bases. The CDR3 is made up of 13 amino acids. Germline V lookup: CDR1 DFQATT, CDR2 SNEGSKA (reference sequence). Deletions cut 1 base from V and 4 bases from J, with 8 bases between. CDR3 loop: CSARAGAYNEQFF. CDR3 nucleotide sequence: TGCAGTGCTAGAGCAGGGGCGTACAATGAGCAGTTCTTC.

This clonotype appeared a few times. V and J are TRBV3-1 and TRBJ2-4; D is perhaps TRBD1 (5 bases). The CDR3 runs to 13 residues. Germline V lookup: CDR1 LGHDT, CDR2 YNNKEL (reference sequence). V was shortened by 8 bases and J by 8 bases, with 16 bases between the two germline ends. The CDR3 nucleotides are TGTGCCAGCGCTATATTCAGGGAAGACATTCAGTACTTC. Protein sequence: CASAIFREDIQYF.

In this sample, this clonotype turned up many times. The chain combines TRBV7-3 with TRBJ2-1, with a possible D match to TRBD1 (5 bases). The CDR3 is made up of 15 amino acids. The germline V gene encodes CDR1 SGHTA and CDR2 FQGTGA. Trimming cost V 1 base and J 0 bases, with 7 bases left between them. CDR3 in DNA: TGTGCCAGCAGCTTAAGTAGGGGCTCCTACAATGAGCAGTTCTTC. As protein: CASSLSRGSYNEQFF.

The CDR3 DNA sequence: TGTGCCACCAGTGATTCCTCCAACGTCCTGACTTTC. It codes for CATSDSSNVLTF. This chain links TRBV24-1 with TRBJ2-6; D remains ambiguous. Trimming cost V 2 bases and J 8 bases, with 3 bases left between them. The CDR3 has 12 residues. Germline assignment: CDR1 KGHDR and CDR2 SFDVKD.

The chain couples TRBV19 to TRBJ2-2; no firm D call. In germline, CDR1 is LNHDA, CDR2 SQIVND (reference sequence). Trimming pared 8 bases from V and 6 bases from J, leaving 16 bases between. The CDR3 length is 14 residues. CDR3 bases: TGTGCCAGTCGCCCTGATGGGTCCGCCGGGGAGCTGTTTTTT. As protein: CASRPDGSAGELFF.